This is a list of T cell receptor beta chains from one sample in a study of T-cell memory formation after mild COVID-19. Each CDR3 protein gets one entry after TCRdb re-called the 5' RACE reads with MiXCR. The sample has roughly 110,000 distinct CDR3 sequences, around 12% seen once; the top ten hold 25% to 35%. The sample taken for sequencing was PBMCs or a T cell subset sorted from them (not recorded which). The origin of the receptors is an adult woman who had mild COVID-19 (a few samples of this study predate the infection). Cell type and time point are not known. The CDR3 runs from the conserved cysteine through the conserved F or W. D genes are given only for firm matches. A clone size is listed for some rows: how often the clone was seen (once, few, many), or a class if it is expanded.

j_gene,abundance,d_gene,v_gene,CDR3nt,CDR3aa
TRBJ1-4,many,TRBD1,TRBV12-3/TRBV12-4,TGTGCCAGCACCCTGCGGGACAGGGTGCTGGGGTCAACTAATGAAAAACTGTTTTTT,CASTLRDRVLGSTNEKLFF
TRBJ2-7,NA,NA,TRBV7-2,TGTGCCAGCAGCTTCGAAGGAAGAACAGGCGAGCAGTACTTC,CASSFEGRTGEQYF
TRBJ2-2,few,TRBD2,TRBV9,TGTGCCAGCAGCAACCCGGGGGGGAGGGGAAACACCGGGGAGCTGTTTTTT,CASSNPGGRGNTGELFF
TRBJ2-7,few,TRBD2,TRBV6-2/TRBV6-3,TGTGCCAGCAGTTACTCGAAACAGCGGGGGCCCTACGAGCAGTACTTC,CASSYSKQRGPYEQYF
TRBJ2-2,NA,NA,TRBV29-1,TGCAGCGGAGGACCCCTCCAAACCGGGGAGCTGTTTTTT,CSGGPLQTGELFF
TRBJ2-7,many,TRBD1,TRBV4-1,TGCGCCAGCAGCCAAGGACAGGGGTCCTACGAGCAGTACTTC,CASSQGQGSYEQYF
TRBJ2-1,NA,NA,TRBV7-2,TGTGCCAGCAGCGAGAGGGAAGAGCAGTTCTTC,CASSEREEQFF
TRBJ2-1,few,TRBD1,TRBV5-5,TGTGCCAGCAGCTTGTACAGGGGCTACAATGAGCAGTTCTTC,CASSLYRGYNEQFF
TRBJ2-2,NA,NA,TRBV5-6,TGTGCCAGCAGTTCGGACAGGAACACCGGGGAGCTGTTTTTT,CASSSDRNTGELFF
TRBJ1-2,NA,TRBD1,TRBV7-9,TGTGCCAGCAGCTCATGGGACAGCCCAACCACGGGTAACTATGGCTACACCTTC,CASSSWDSPTTGNYGYTF
TRBJ2-7,NA,TRBD2,TRBV27,TGTGCCAGCAGTTCTCCGACTAGCGGTTACTACGAGCAGTACTTC,CASSSPTSGYYEQYF
TRBJ2-7,NA,TRBD2,TRBV4-2,TGTGCCAGCAGCCAAGAGTGGGGGGGAGGAGTGAGCTACGAGCAGTACTTC,CASSQEWGGGVSYEQYF
TRBJ2-7,few,NA,TRBV12-3/TRBV12-4,TGTGCCAGCAGCCCCGCAAGGTTAGGAGGGCGAGACGAGCAGTACTTC,CASSPARLGGRDEQYF
TRBJ2-3,once,NA,TRBV27,TGTGCCAGCAGTTCCAACGGACAACCAGATACGCAGTATTTT,CASSSNGQPDTQYF
TRBJ2-3,NA,TRBD2,TRBV29-1,TGCAGCGTTGGGGGGACTAGCGGGGCGCGTCCAGATACGCAGTATTTT,CSVGGTSGARPDTQYF
TRBJ2-7,NA,NA,TRBV5-1,TGCGCCAGCAGCTCAGGAGGATACTACGGGGACCCATTCCAGCAGTACTTC,CASSSGGYYGDPFQQYF
TRBJ2-2,few,NA,TRBV12-3/TRBV12-4,TGTGCCAGCAGTTTAGAGTTTGGGGCCTTGATCACCGGGGAGCTGTTTTTT,CASSLEFGALITGELFF
TRBJ2-7,NA,NA,TRBV4-3,TGCGCCAGCAGCCAAGATTGGAACGGTTTCTACGAGCAGTACTTC,CASSQDWNGFYEQYF
TRBJ2-7,NA,TRBD1,TRBV5-1,TGCGCCAGCAGCTTAAGGGGGCCCGAAGAGCAGTACTTC,CASSLRGPEEQYF
TRBJ2-1,few,TRBD1,TRBV5-1,TGCGCCAGCAGCTCATCCGGGACAGGGGGCAGGGATGAGCAGTTCTTC,CASSSSGTGGRDEQFF
TRBJ2-7,NA,NA,TRBV27,TGTGCCAGCAGTTTGCTTACGAGGGGGGCGACCTACGAGCAGTACTTC,CASSLLTRGATYEQYF
TRBJ2-2,few,TRBD1,TRBV4-2,TGTGCCAGCAGCCACCCCGGACAGGGGGCGCGGACCGGGGAGCTGTTTTTT,CASSHPGQGARTGELFF
TRBJ1-1,NA,TRBD1,TRBV6-5,TGTGCCAGCGCCGGTCACAGGGGGTACACTGAAGATTTCTTT,CASAGHRGYTEDFF
TRBJ2-3,many,NA,TRBV21-1,TGTGCCAGCATCCACCTTAGCGGGAGAGCCTCAGATACGCAGTATTTT,CASIHLSGRASDTQYF
TRBJ1-1,NA,NA,TRBV4-3,TGCGCCAGCAGCCAAGATTTGGCCACGAACACTGAAGCTTTCTTT,CASSQDLATNTEAFF
TRBJ2-3,NA,NA,TRBV5-5,TGTGCCAGCAGCTTGGACAGATACACAGATACGCAGTATTTT,CASSLDRYTDTQYF
TRBJ2-2,few,NA,TRBV3-1,TGTGCCAGCAGCCAAGAACCCCCACCAGGGGTCATCGCCGGGGAGCTGTTTTTT,CASSQEPPPGVIAGELFF
TRBJ2-1,NA,NA,TRBV7-6,TGTGCCAGCAGCACCGAGCTAACTCCCGAGCAGTTCTTC,CASSTELTPEQFF
TRBJ2-1,few,TRBD2,TRBV6-2/TRBV6-3,TGTGCCAGCAGTCATAGCGGGAGTTACAATGAGCAGTTCTTC,CASSHSGSYNEQFF
TRBJ1-5,NA,NA,TRBV10-3,TGTGCCATCAGTGAGTCGCAGGTTACGGGGAATCAGCCCCAGCATTTT,CAISESQVTGNQPQHF
TRBJ2-3,few,NA,TRBV5-1,TGCGCCAGCAGCGCCGGGCAGTTACCCCAAGTTCCGGTTTTT,CASSAGQLPQVPVF
TRBJ1-2,few,NA,TRBV5-1,TGCGCCAGCAGCTCGCCACAGGGCCGCCTAGACTATGGCTACACCTTC,CASSSPQGRLDYGYTF
TRBJ2-1,NA,TRBD2,TRBV7-9,TGTGCCAGCAGCTTAGTAGCGGGGGGCGATGAGCAGTTCTTC,CASSLVAGGDEQFF
TRBJ2-7,many,TRBD1,TRBV9,TGTGCCAGCAGCGTAGGACAGGGGGCCTACGAGCAGTACTTC,CASSVGQGAYEQYF
TRBJ2-5,few,TRBD1,TRBV27,TGTGCCAGCAGTTTAGGGCGGACAGGGGCGGGAGAGACCCAGTACTTC,CASSLGRTGAGETQYF
TRBJ2-7,NA,TRBD1,TRBV5-1,TGCGCCAGCAGCGAAGACAGGGACTCCTACGAGCAGTACTTC,CASSEDRDSYEQYF
TRBJ2-7,few,TRBD1,TRBV20-1,TGCAGTGCTAGAGATTGGGACAGCTACGAGCAGTACTTC,CSARDWDSYEQYF
TRBJ2-1,NA,TRBD2,TRBV5-6,TGTGCCAGCAGACTCGGCCGGGGGGGTGAGCAGTTCTTC,CASRLGRGGEQFF
TRBJ1-3,NA,NA,TRBV14,TGTGCCAGCAGCGCGAACAGTTACTCTGGAAACACCATATATTTT,CASSANSYSGNTIYF
TRBJ1-1,NA,TRBD1,TRBV4-1,TGCGCCAGCAGCTTACCCGGGACAGCGAACACTGAAGCTTTCTTT,CASSLPGTANTEAFF
TRBJ1-1,NA,TRBD1,TRBV4-1,TGCGCCAGCAGCGAAACAGGGGGCTTGAACACTGAAGCTTTCTTT,CASSETGGLNTEAFF